The rows below give T cell receptor beta chains drawn from one sample of a study of molecular identifiers for immune sequencing clone quantification. One entry per CDR3 protein results from TCRdb running MiXCR on the PCR reads. The sample has about 640,000 distinct CDR3 sequences, just under 20% seen once. The sequenced material came from naive CD8+ T cells from blood, with Jurkat cell RNA spiked in. These receptors all stem from a human donor in good health. Some libraries in this study had Jurkat cell RNA spiked in. The CDR3 runs from the conserved cysteine through the conserved F or W. Fields, in order: D gene, clone size, V gene, J gene, CDR3 DNA, CDR3 protein. D genes are given only for firm matches. The size field is filled for only some rows; it gives once, few, many or a size class.

TRBD1	many	TRBV2	TRBJ2-3	TGTGCCAGCAGTACTACGGACAGGGCCTACACAGATACGCAGTATTTT	CASSTTDRAYTDTQYF
TRBD2	NA	TRBV6-6	TRBJ2-7	TGTGCCGGCAGGAGGGAAGGCGGGAGTGGGTACGAGCAGTACTTC	CAGRREGGSGYEQYF
TRBD2	many	TRBV20-1	TRBJ2-5	TGCAGTGCCCAGACGTCGCTAGCGGGAGGCTCGGGACCGGAGACCCAGTACTTC	CSAQTSLAGGSGPETQYF
NA	many	TRBV6-5	TRBJ1-4	TGTGCCAGCAGTTACTCCGGGAGTAATGAAAAACTGTTTTTT	CASSYSGSNEKLFF
TRBD1	many	TRBV4-1	TRBJ1-4	TGCGCCAGCAGCCTAGGGGAGGGGGCTACTGAAAAACTGTTTTTT	CASSLGEGATEKLFF
NA	few	TRBV27	TRBJ2-7	TGTGCCAGCAGTCTCATGAGCTCCTACGAGCAGTACTTC	CASSLMSSYEQYF
TRBD2	NA	TRBV27	TRBJ2-7	TGTGCCAGCCGTGGACTAGCGGGTATCTACGAGCAGTACTTC	CASRGLAGIYEQYF
TRBD1	many	TRBV2	TRBJ1-2	TGTGCCAGCAGTGAAGGGAACAGGGGATTTAACTATGGCTACACCTTC	CASSEGNRGFNYGYTF
NA	many	TRBV4-3	TRBJ2-5	TGCGCCAGCAGCCAAGATTTAACCAGGGGTGAGACCCAGTACTTC	CASSQDLTRGETQYF
NA	NA	TRBV7-9	TRBJ2-7	TGTGCCAGCAGCCCCCCCCTGGAAGGCGACGAGCAGTACTTC	CASSPPLEGDEQYF
TRBD2	NA	TRBV4-1	TRBJ2-3	TGCGCCAGCAGCCAAGATAGGACTAGCGGGGGGGCCTTAGAGTTTACAGATACGCAGTATTTT	CASSQDRTSGGALEFTDTQYF
NA	many	TRBV4-3	TRBJ2-1	TGCGCCAGCAGCCATCTGGGGTACAATGAGCAGTTCTTC	CASSHLGYNEQFF
NA	many	TRBV14	TRBJ1-6	TGTGCCAGCAGCCAAGGTCGCTCCTATAATTCACCCCTCCACTTT	CASSQGRSYNSPLHF
TRBD1	many	TRBV30	TRBJ2-1	TGTGCCTGGCAGGGGGAGAATGAGCAGTTCTTC	CAWQGENEQFF
NA	many	TRBV7-9	TRBJ1-1	TGTGCCAGCAGCTTAGGTTACGGTTCTGGCACTGAAGCTTTCTTT	CASSLGYGSGTEAFF
NA	many	TRBV7-9	TRBJ2-3	TGTGCCAGCAGAAAGGGGAGCGGCACAGATACGCAGTATTTT	CASRKGSGTDTQYF
TRBD2	many	TRBV20-1	TRBJ2-2	TGCAGTGCTAGAGATAGCGGGAGGGCCCTCACCGGGGAGCTGTTTTTT	CSARDSGRALTGELFF
TRBD1	many	TRBV5-4	TRBJ1-1	TGTGCCAGCAGCGACGGGACAGATCTGAACACTGAAGCTTTCTTT	CASSDGTDLNTEAFF
NA	NA	TRBV28	TRBJ1-3	TGTGCCAGCAGAACACCCCCCGGGACGGTGACTAGCTCTGGAAACACCATATATTTT	CASRTPPGTVTSSGNTIYF
TRBD2	NA	TRBV28	TRBJ2-1	TGTGCCAGCAGTACACGGACTAGCGGGATCTCCTACAATGAGCAGTTCTTC	CASSTRTSGISYNEQFF
NA	many	TRBV27	TRBJ2-3	TGTGCCAGCAGTTACTTGGGGCCAGATACGCAGTATTTT	CASSYLGPDTQYF
TRBD1	NA	TRBV19	TRBJ2-3	TGTACCAGTAGTATAGGACAGGGTGTGCCAGATACGCAGTATTTT	CTSSIGQGVPDTQYF
TRBD1	many	TRBV5-4	TRBJ2-7	TGTGCCAGCAGCTCTTGGGACAGCTCCTACGAGCAGTACTTC	CASSSWDSSYEQYF
NA	many	TRBV20-1	TRBJ2-3	TGCAGTGCTAGTCGGGCAGGGGTTGGCCCTACAGATACGCAGTATTTT	CSASRAGVGPTDTQYF
NA	many	TRBV4-1	TRBJ2-7	TGCGCCAGCAGCCAACGAGGGGACTACGAGCAGTACTTC	CASSQRGDYEQYF
NA	NA	TRBV20-1	TRBJ1-1	TGCAGTGCTGATCGGTGGAACACTGAAGCTTTCTTT	CSADRWNTEAFF
TRBD2	many	TRBV20-1	TRBJ2-5	TGCAGTGCAGGGCGGGAGGTGGTGGAGACCCAGTACTTC	CSAGREVVETQYF
NA	NA	TRBV20-1	TRBJ2-7	TGCAGTGCTAGAGATCTGCTGAGCTCCTACGAGCAGTACTTC	CSARDLLSSYEQYF
TRBD1	many	TRBV4-1	TRBJ2-3	TGCGCCAGCAGCCAAGATCCGGGACAGCTAACAGATACGCAGTATTTT	CASSQDPGQLTDTQYF
TRBD2	many	TRBV3-1	TRBJ2-3	TGTGCCAGCAGCCACTCTAGCGGGAGGACTGAAGATACGCAGTATTTT	CASSHSSGRTEDTQYF
TRBD2	many	TRBV12-3/TRBV12-4	TRBJ2-1	TGTGCCACAACTAGCGGTCCGTTCTTC	CATTSGPFF
NA	few	TRBV9	TRBJ1-5	TGTGCCAGCAGCGTGGGACACGGCAATCAGCCCCAGCATTTT	CASSVGHGNQPQHF
TRBD1	many	TRBV24-1	TRBJ1-5	TGTGCCACCAGTGATTACGGACAGGCTTATCAGCCCCAGCATTTT	CATSDYGQAYQPQHF
TRBD2	few	TRBV12-3/TRBV12-4	TRBJ2-7	TGTGCCAGCAGTTTAGCGTACCCATGGGGACTAGCGGGGGAGGGCGGCTCCTACGAGCAGTACTTC	CASSLAYPWGLAGEGGSYEQYF
TRBD2	many	TRBV12-3/TRBV12-4	TRBJ2-3	TGTGCCAGCAGAGCCGCCGCGTCCGGGAGGACAGATACGCAGTATTTT	CASRAAASGRTDTQYF
NA	few	TRBV5-1	TRBJ2-1	TGCGCCAGCAGCTTGGTCCCGGGCTCCTACAATGAGCAGTTCTTC	CASSLVPGSYNEQFF
NA	many	TRBV4-3	TRBJ2-2	TGCGCCAGCAGCCAAGAAAGTAACTCCGGGGAGCTGTTTTTT	CASSQESNSGELFF
NA	NA	TRBV7-9	TRBJ1-3	TGCGCCAGCAGGAAAGGGGGGGTCCCTGGAAACACCGTATATTTT	CASRKGGVPGNTVYF
NA	many	TRBV13	TRBJ2-2	TGTGCCAGCAGCTTTGTTACTAGTACGAACACCGGGGAGCTGTTTTTT	CASSFVTSTNTGELFF
NA	few	TRBV20-1	TRBJ2-5	TGCAGTGCTGGTCTTCCTATGAGCCCGCCGTACTTC	CSAGLPMSPPYF
TRBD1	few	TRBV6-6	TRBJ1-2	TGTGCCAGCAGTTACTCGCAGGGGGCGGATGGCTACACCTTC	CASSYSQGADGYTF
NA	many	TRBV29-1	TRBJ1-1	TGCAGCGCCGTCGTGGATGAAGCTTTCTTT	CSAVVDEAFF
TRBD1	NA	TRBV28	TRBJ2-4	TGTGCCAGCAGCCCCGACAGGGGTGCCAAAGACATTCAGTACTTC	CASSPDRGAKDIQYF
TRBD1	many	TRBV6-2/TRBV6-3	TRBJ1-4	TGTGCCAGCAGTTATGGGACAGCGGCAAAACTGTTTTTT	CASSYGTAAKLFF
NA	many	TRBV7-9	TRBJ1-1	TGTGCCAGCAGCCCTTGGAGAAACACTGAAGCTTTCTTT	CASSPWRNTEAFF
NA	many	TRBV20-1	TRBJ2-7	TGCAGTGCTAGAGATCGGCTAGCCTCCTACGAGCAGTACTTC	CSARDRLASYEQYF
NA	many	TRBV28	TRBJ2-7	TGTGCCAGCACTATCCGGGGCTTAGGCCTCCCCGAGGTGACCCGGGGTTACGAGCAGTACTTC	CASTIRGLGLPEVTRGYEQYF
TRBD2	many	TRBV20-1	TRBJ2-3	TGCAGTGCTAGAGACCCAGCGGGAGGTATCCGTGATACGCAGTATTTT	CSARDPAGGIRDTQYF
NA	many	TRBV4-3	TRBJ2-6	TGCGCCAGCAGCCAACGAATGTGGGACAACTCTGGGGCCAACGTCCTGACTTTC	CASSQRMWDNSGANVLTF
NA	few	TRBV30	TRBJ1-5	TGTGCCTGGAGTCCGGGGCGGCATAGCAATCAGCCCCAGCATTTT	CAWSPGRHSNQPQHF
TRBD1	many	TRBV5-1	TRBJ2-7	TGCGCCAGCAGCCAGACAGGGTTTAGCTACGAGCAGTACTTC	CASSQTGFSYEQYF
NA	NA	TRBV7-6	TRBJ2-7	TGTGCCGGCAGTCGCCTACAGGGAGATGGCGAGCAGTACTTC	CAGSRLQGDGEQYF
NA	NA	TRBV19	TRBJ1-5	TGTGTCAGTAGTATCTGGGGGGATAGCAATCAGCCCCAGCATTTT	CVSSIWGDSNQPQHF